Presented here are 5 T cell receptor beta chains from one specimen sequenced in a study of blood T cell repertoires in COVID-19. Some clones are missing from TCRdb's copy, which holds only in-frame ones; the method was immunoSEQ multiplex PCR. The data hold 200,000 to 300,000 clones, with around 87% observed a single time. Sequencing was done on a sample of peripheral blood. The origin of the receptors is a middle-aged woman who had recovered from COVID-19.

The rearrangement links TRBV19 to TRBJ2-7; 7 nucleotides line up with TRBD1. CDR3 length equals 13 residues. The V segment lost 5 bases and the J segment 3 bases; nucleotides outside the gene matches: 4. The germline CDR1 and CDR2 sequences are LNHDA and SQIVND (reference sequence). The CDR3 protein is CASSVTGLYEQYF. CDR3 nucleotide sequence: TGTGCCAGTAGTGTGACAGGGCTCTACGAGCAGTACTTC.

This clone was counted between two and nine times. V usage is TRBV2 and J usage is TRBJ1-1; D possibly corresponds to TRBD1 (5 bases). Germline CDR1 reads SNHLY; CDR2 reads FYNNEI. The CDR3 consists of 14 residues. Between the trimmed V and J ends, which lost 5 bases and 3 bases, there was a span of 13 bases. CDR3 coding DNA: TGTGCCAGCAGTCAGGAGGGGAGTTACACTGAAGCTTTCTTT. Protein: CASSQEGSYTEAFF.

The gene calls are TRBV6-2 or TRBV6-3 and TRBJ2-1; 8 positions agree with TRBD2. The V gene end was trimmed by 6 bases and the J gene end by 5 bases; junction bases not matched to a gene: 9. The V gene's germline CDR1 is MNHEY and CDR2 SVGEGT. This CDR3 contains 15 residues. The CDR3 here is CASSGGASGHNEQFF. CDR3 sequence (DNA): TGTGCCAGCAGCGGCGGGGCTAGCGGGCACAATGAGCAGTTCTTC.

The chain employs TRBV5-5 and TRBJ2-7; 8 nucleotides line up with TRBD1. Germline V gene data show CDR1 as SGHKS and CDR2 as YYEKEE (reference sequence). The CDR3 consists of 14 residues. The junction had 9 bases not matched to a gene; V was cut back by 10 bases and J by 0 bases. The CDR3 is CAGSRDRNSYEQYF. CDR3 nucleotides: TGTGCCGGGTCCCGGGACAGGAACTCCTACGAGCAGTACTTC.

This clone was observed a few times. CDR3 sequence: CASRYSGEQFF. CDR3 DNA: TGTGCCAGCAGATATAGCGGGGAGCAGTTCTTC. The chain couples TRBV2 to TRBJ2-1, with 7 bases matching TRBD2. Germline-derived CDR1 and CDR2 are SNHLY and FYNNEI. V lost 6 bases to trimming and J lost 10 bases; unmatched junction nucleotides: 3. The CDR3 consists of 11 residues.